This is a list of T cell receptor beta chains from one sample in a study of blood T cell repertoires in COVID-19. The assay was immunoSEQ multiplex PCR, and TCRdb's table has in-frame clones only and misses some. Altogether more than 60,000 clones are present, around 84% being singletons, with the ten largest covering 3% to 4%. The sample taken for sequencing was peripheral blood. Receptor source: a man in his fifties with acute or convalescent COVID-19. CDR3s include the opening cysteine and the closing phenylalanine or tryptophan. A D gene is named only where the DNA matches it firmly. Size is stated for part of the rows, as once, few or many counts, or as a class when the clone is expanded.

>NA|TRBV20-1|NA|TRBJ1-1
CSAKGLAEAFF
TGCAGTGCTAAGGGGCTCGCTGAAGCTTTCTTT
>NA|TRBV27|NA|TRBJ1-2
CASSLSGGLTNYGYTF
TGTGCCAGCAGTTTATCGGGGGGGCTAACTAACTATGGCTACACCTTC
>NA|TRBV7-9|NA|TRBJ2-7
CASSTAYEQYF
TGTGCCAGCAGCACAGCCTACGAGCAGTACTTC
>NA|TRBV2|NA|TRBJ1-2
CASSSGGRGYTF
TGTGCCAGCAGTTCGGGGGGACGTGGCTACACCTTC
>TRBD1|TRBV9|NA|TRBJ1-5
CASSPGQGLQPQHF
TGTGCCAGCAGCCCCGGACAGGGCCTACAGCCCCAGCATTTT
>NA|TRBV9|NA|TRBJ1-1
CASSLSQGNTEAFF
TGTGCCAGCAGCCTCAGCCAGGGGAACACTGAAGCTTTCTTT
>NA|TRBV12-3/TRBV12-4|NA|TRBJ2-1
CASSRDRYNEQFF
TGTGCCAGCAGCCGTGACAGGTACAATGAGCAGTTCTTC
>NA|TRBV5-1|NA|TRBJ1-1
CASSLETVPNTEAFF
TGCGCCAGCAGCTTAGAGACAGTCCCGAACACTGAAGCTTTCTTT
>TRBD1|TRBV28|few|TRBJ1-6
CASSLSTGGGSPLHF
TGTGCCAGCAGTTTATCGACAGGGGGCGGTTCACCCCTCCACTTT
>NA|TRBV6-6|NA|TRBJ2-1
CASSATRSYNEQFF
TGTGCCAGCAGCGCGACTCGATCCTACAATGAGCAGTTCTTC
>TRBD2|TRBV5-6|NA|TRBJ2-1
CASSLWLAGGYNEQFF
TGTGCCAGCAGCTTGTGGCTAGCGGGGGGGTACAATGAGCAGTTCTTC
>TRBD1|TRBV7-2|NA|TRBJ1-2
CASSPDRVVGYTF
TGTGCCAGCAGCCCGGACAGGGTGGTCGGCTACACCTTC
>NA|TRBV29-1|NA|TRBJ2-7
CSVQTERSYEQYF
TGCAGCGTCCAGACAGAGCGTTCCTACGAGCAGTACTTC
>TRBD1|TRBV9|NA|TRBJ2-1
CASSVGTGVLGNEQFF
TGTGCCAGCAGCGTAGGGACAGGGGTACTAGGGAATGAGCAGTTCTTC
>TRBD2|TRBV6-9|NA|TRBJ2-1
CASSPWGSGRAVFRNEQFF
TGTGCCAGCAGTCCCTGGGGTAGCGGGAGGGCCGTTTTCAGAAATGAGCAGTTCTTC
>NA|TRBV27|NA|TRBJ1-6
CASRTGLYSPLHF
TGTGCCAGCAGAACAGGGCTCTATTCACCCCTCCACTTT
>NA|TRBV9|once|TRBJ1-1
CASSVVVGMNTEAFF
TGTGCCAGCAGCGTAGTTGTCGGGATGAACACTGAAGCTTTCTTT
>TRBD1|TRBV6-5|NA|TRBJ1-5
CASSSLTGLGIQPQHF
TGTGCCAGCAGTTCCCTGACAGGGTTGGGGATTCAGCCCCAGCATTTT
>TRBD2|TRBV19|NA|TRBJ2-1
CASTDRSGSGYEQFF
TGTGCCAGTACCGATCGAAGCGGGAGTGGATATGAGCAGTTCTTC
>NA|TRBV28|NA|TRBJ2-7
CASRSLQGAPSYEQYF
TGTGCCAGCAGGTCCCTCCAAGGGGCCCCCTCCTACGAGCAGTACTTC
>NA|TRBV10-3|NA|TRBJ2-7
CAISESAGRRGTYEQYF
TGTGCCATCAGTGAGTCGGCAGGGCGAAGGGGGACCTACGAGCAGTACTTC
>TRBD1|TRBV3-1/TRBV3-2|once|TRBJ2-7
CASSQAGTGAYEQYF
TGTGCCAGCAGCCAAGCCGGGACAGGGGCCTACGAGCAGTACTTC
>NA|TRBV7-3|NA|TRBJ1-1
CASSPSTANTEAFF
TGTGCCAGCAGCCCATCCACAGCGAACACTGAAGCTTTCTTT
>TRBD2|TRBV24-1|few|TRBJ2-1
CATRKLAGDEQFF
TGTGCCACCAGGAAACTAGCGGGAGATGAGCAGTTCTTC
>NA|TRBV28|NA|TRBJ1-2
CASTKEGRGYGYTF
TGTGCCAGCACGAAGGAGGGGAGGGGCTATGGCTACACCTTC
>NA|TRBV5-1|NA|TRBJ2-2
CASRYPGTGELFF
TGCGCCAGCAGGTACCCCGGCACCGGGGAGCTGTTTTTT
>TRBD2|TRBV9|once|TRBJ2-1
CASSVAGSGGYNEQFF
TGTGCCAGCAGCGTAGCGGGTAGCGGGGGCTACAATGAGCAGTTCTTC
>TRBD1|TRBV7-9|NA|TRBJ2-2
CASKGGTGGANTGELFF
TGTGCCAGCAAGGGTGGAACAGGGGGCGCGAACACCGGGGAGCTGTTTTTT
>NA|TRBV5-5|NA|TRBJ2-5
CASSSSRELETQYF
TGTGCCAGCAGCTCCTCTAGGGAGCTAGAGACCCAGTACTTC